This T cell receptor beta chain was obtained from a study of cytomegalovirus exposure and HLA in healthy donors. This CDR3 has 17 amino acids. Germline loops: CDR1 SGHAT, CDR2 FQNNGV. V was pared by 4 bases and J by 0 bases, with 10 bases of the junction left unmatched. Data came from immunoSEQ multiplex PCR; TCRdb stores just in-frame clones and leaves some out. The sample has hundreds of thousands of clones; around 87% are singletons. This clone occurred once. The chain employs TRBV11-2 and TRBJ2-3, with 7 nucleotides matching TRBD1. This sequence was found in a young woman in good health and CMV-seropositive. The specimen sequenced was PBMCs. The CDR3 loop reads CASSSAGTVSSTDTQYF. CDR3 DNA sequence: TGTGCCAGCAGCTCCGCCGGGACAGTATCTAGCACAGATACGCAGTATTTT.